These 12 T cell receptor beta chains were all obtained from the same sample, sequenced in a study of regulatory T cells in long-lasting Graves disease. Time point defined: newly diagnosed GD, antithyroid drugs for less than 3 months. PBMCs provided the RNA from which the TCR library was made. To make TCR beta libraries, researchers used iRepertoire HTBI primers and Arm-PCR of CDR3 regions. From the multiplex PCR reads, TCRdb called clonotypes with MiXCR, one entry per CDR3 protein. The table lists 680,000 or so distinct CDR3 sequences, approximately 15% of them singletons. These data also formed part of another study, on T cells in Graves' hyperthyroidism and ophthalmopathy.

The sample here was peripheral blood mononuclear cells (PBMCs), taken at new diagnosis, from a patient treated with antithyroid drugs. The receptors were gathered from a young woman with Graves disease.

The rearrangement uses TRBV19 and TRBJ1-1; possible D gene TRBD1, 5 bases. CDR1 and CDR2 (germline): LNHDA, SQIVND (reference sequence). The germline V and J ends were trimmed by 6 bases and 0 bases, with 11 bases remaining between them. The CDR3 sequence is 14 residues long. Written as DNA, the CDR3 is TGTGCCAGTAGCCAGACAGAGATGAACACTGAAGCTTTCTTT. Translation gives CASSQTEMNTEAFF.

The rearrangement uses TRBV28 and TRBJ2-2, with TRBD1 as a possible D gene (6 bases). V shed 6 bases and J shed 7 bases, with 15 bases lying between them. CDR1 is MDHEN and CDR2 is SYDVKM in the germline V gene. This CDR3 contains 14 residues. CDR3 sequence (DNA): TGTGCCAGCAGATCACAGGGCCGACGCGGGGAGCTGTTTTTT. It is translated as CASRSQGRRGELFF.

This clonotype was recorded many times. The V call is TRBV7-2, the J call TRBJ1-2; 9 bases are a match to TRBD1. This CDR3 contains 14 residues. V dropped 5 bases and J dropped 3; count of bases not matched to a gene: 4. In germline, CDR1 is SGHTA, CDR2 FQGNSA. DNA for the CDR3: TGTGCCAGCAGCCGGGGGGACAGGGACTATGGCTACACCTTC. Amino acid sequence: CASSRGDRDYGYTF. Looking up the rest from reference TRBV7-2 and TRBJ1-2 gives the full variable domain: GAGVSQSPSNKVTEKGKDVELRCDPISGHTALYWYRQSLGQGLEFLIYFQGNSAPDKSGLPSDRFSAERTGGSVSTLTIQRTQQEDSAVYLCASSRGDRDYGYTFGSGTRLTVV.

This clonotype was seen ten or more times. The CDR3 reads CASILVREGRNTEAFF. CDR3 nucleotide sequence: TGTGCCAGCATTCTCGTCCGGGAGGGGCGGAACACTGAAGCTTTCTTT. The chain combines TRBV28 with TRBJ1-1, with a tentative D call TRBD1 (5 bases). V lost 7 bases to trimming and J lost 1 base, with 19 bases between them. CDR3 length: 16 residues. Germline CDR1 and CDR2: MDHEN and SYDVKM.

This clonotype was counted between two and nine times. The V and J genes are TRBV27 and TRBJ2-1; possible D gene TRBD2, 5 bases. Germline lookup yields CDR1 MNHEY and CDR2 SMNVEV (reference sequence). V lost 3 bases and J lost 6, with 18 bases in between. This CDR3 has 16 amino acids. The CDR3 loop is CASSFEEPGLGNEQFF. CDR3 in DNA: TGTGCCAGCAGTTTTGAGGAGCCGGGATTGGGCAATGAGCAGTTCTTC.

The chain uses TRBV20-1 and TRBJ2-1; D is perhaps TRBD1 (5 bases). The CDR3 runs 13 residues. The germline CDR1 and CDR2 sequences are DFQATT and SNEGSKA (reference sequence). Trimming pared 5 bases from V and 3 bases from J, leaving 11 bases between. CDR3 residues: CSAYVRGYNEQFF. In DNA, the CDR3 is TGCAGTGCTTACGTAAGGGGCTACAATGAGCAGTTCTTC.

This clonotype was observed many times. The chain couples TRBV2 to TRBJ1-2, with no clear D. CDR1 and CDR2 (germline): SNHLY, FYNNEI. With 0 bases removed from V and 4 bases from J, the gap between germline ends came to 6 bases. CDR3 length: 13 residues. The CDR3 sequence is CASSEAGGYGYTF. CDR3 in DNA: TGTGCCAGCAGTGAAGCGGGCGGCTATGGCTACACCTTC.

The chain combines TRBV6-1 with TRBJ2-7; 15 nucleotides line up with TRBD2. This CDR3 region has 18 residues. The ends lost 8 bases at V and 2 bases at J; junction bases unmatched: 13. CDR1 and CDR2 (germline): MNHNS, SASEGT. In DNA form, the CDR3 reads TGTGCCAGCCTGACTCTCGGGACTAGCGGGAGGTTCACCTACGAGCAGTACTTC. It encodes CASLTLGTSGRFTYEQYF.

The chain is built from TRBV27 and TRBJ2-3; 13 positions match TRBD2. The CDR3 totals 16 residues. V trimming: 8 bases; J trimming: 8 bases; junction bases outside the gene matches: 13. The germline CDR1 and CDR2 sequences are MNHEY and SMNVEV (reference sequence). The CDR3 protein is CASALGGLAGRVTQYF. CDR3 in DNA: TGTGCCAGCGCCTTGGGGGGACTAGCGGGACGTGTTACGCAGTATTTT.

The gene calls are TRBV5-1 and TRBJ1-1, with D possibly TRBD1 on 6 matching bases. Per germline, CDR1 SGHRS and CDR2 YFSETQ. The CDR3 spans 16 residues. V was cut by 2 bases and J by 2 bases, with 16 bases left in between. The DNA for the CDR3 is TGCGCCAGCAGCTTTGACCCAGGGGTTACCAACACTGAAGCTTTCTTT. This translates into CASSFDPGVTNTEAFF. The whole variable domain, remainder taken from reference TRBV5-1 and TRBJ1-1, is KAGVTQTPRYLIKTRGQQVTLSCSPISGHRSVSWYQQTPGQGLQFLFEYFSETQRNKGNFPGRFSGRQFSNSRSEMNVSTLELGDSALYLCASSFDPGVTNTEAFFGQGTRLTVV.

This clonotype was seen a few times. The genes are TRBV6-5 and TRBJ1-2; D is unresolved. The V gene lost 2 bases and the J gene lost 7 bases, with 11 bases spanning the gap. Germline CDR1 MNHEY, CDR2 SVGAGI. CDR3 size: 13 residues. CDR3 bases: TGTGCCAGCAGTTACGATGGGTTGCGTGGCTACACCTTC. Protein sequence: CASSYDGLRGYTF.

The rearrangement uses TRBV5-6 and TRBJ2-3, with 11 positions matching TRBD2. This CDR3 region has 18 residues. Germline CDR1 reads SGHDT; CDR2 reads YYEEEE. The V segment lost 0 bases and the J segment 6 bases; nucleotides outside the gene matches: 12. As DNA, the CDR3 is TGTGCCAGCAGCTTGGCATCAACGACTAGCGGGGTTTCGGATACGCAGTATTTT. This translates into CASSLASTTSGVSDTQYF.